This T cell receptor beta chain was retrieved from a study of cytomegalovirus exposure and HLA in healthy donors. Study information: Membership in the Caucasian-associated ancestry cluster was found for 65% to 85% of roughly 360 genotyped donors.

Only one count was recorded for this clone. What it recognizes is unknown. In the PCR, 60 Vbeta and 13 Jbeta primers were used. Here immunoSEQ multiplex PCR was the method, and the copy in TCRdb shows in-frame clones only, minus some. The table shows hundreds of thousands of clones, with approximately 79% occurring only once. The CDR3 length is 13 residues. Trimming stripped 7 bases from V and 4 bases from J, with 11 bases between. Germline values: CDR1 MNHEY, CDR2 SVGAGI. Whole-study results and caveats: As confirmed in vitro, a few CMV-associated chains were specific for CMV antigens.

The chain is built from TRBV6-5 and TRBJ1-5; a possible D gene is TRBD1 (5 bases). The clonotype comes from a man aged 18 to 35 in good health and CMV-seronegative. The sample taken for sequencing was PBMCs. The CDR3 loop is CASTYGGNQPQHF. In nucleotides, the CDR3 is TGTGCCAGCACCTACGGGGGGAATCAGCCCCAGCATTTT.